This T cell receptor (beta chain) was retrieved from a study of cytomegalovirus exposure and HLA in healthy donors. Healthy bone marrow donors made up the donors. Use of 60 Vbeta and 13 Jbeta primers characterized the PCR. The table came from immunoSEQ multiplex PCR; TCRdb's copy has only in-frame clones and leaves some out. This sample carries some 210,000 clones, 78% of them seen once, and the ten largest clones take 3.8%. Germline CDR1 reads SEHNR; CDR2 reads FQNEAQ (reference sequence). The CDR3 runs 16 residues. Study-level points and caveats: Later on, an analysis showed TCR association rates differing by HLA locus, with DRB1 the most and HLA-C the fewest.

Concerning this clone: What it binds is not known. The junction departs from the called germline gene at one end, perhaps through a read error.

The receptor's source is a male donor in good health and CMV-seronegative. This rearrangement joins TRBV7-9 to TRBJ2-7; TRBD2 agrees at 7 bases. The sample consisted of PBMCs. The CDR3 sequence is CSSSLAGAGEFNEQYF. The CDR3, as DNA: TGTTCCAGCAGCTTAGCTGGGGCGGGAGAATTCAACGAGCAGTACTTC. The whole variable domain, remainder taken from reference TRBV7-9 and TRBJ2-7, is DTGVSQNPRHKITKRGQNVTFRCDPISEHNRLYWYRQTLGQGPEFLTYFQNEAQLEKSRLLSDRFSAERPKGSFSTLEIQRTEQGDSAMYLCSSSLAGAGEFNEQYFGPGTRLTVT.